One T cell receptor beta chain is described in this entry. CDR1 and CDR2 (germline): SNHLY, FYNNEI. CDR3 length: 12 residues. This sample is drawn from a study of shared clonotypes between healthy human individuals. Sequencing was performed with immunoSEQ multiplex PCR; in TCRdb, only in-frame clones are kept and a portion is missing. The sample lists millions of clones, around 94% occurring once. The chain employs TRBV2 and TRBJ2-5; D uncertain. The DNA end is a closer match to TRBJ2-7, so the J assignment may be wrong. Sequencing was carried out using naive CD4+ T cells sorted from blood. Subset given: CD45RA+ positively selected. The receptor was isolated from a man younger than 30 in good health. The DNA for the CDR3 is TGTGCCAGCAGTGAACGCTCATCCGAGCAGTACTTC. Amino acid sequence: CASSERSSEQYF.